Below, 7 T cell receptor beta chains from the same sample are listed, as sequenced in a study of T cell responses to AZD1222 COVID-19 vaccine. Sequencing used immunoSEQ multiplex PCR; TCRdb keeps in-frame clones, though not all of them. The sample has 130,000 to 150,000 clones, just over 90% seen once. Material: peripheral blood, obtained on day 0 of MenACWY control vaccination. The receptors were gathered from an adult in good health.

This clone has a handful of counts. The J gene is TRBJ2-2, the V gene TRBV5-6, with 11 bases matching TRBD2. Looked up from germline, CDR1 is SGHDT and CDR2 is YYEEEE. The CDR3 covers 19 residues. Trimming took 0 bases from V and 6 from J; bases not matched to a gene: 13. The CDR3 protein is CASSLAVLAGGPGAGELFF. In nucleotides, the CDR3 is TGTGCCAGCAGCTTGGCCGTGTTAGCGGGAGGGCCCGGCGCCGGGGAGCTGTTTTTT.

The chain is built from TRBV29-1 and TRBJ1-1, with a tentative D call TRBD1 (5 bases). CDR1 and CDR2 from the germline V gene are SQVTM and ANQGSEA. Deletions cut 7 bases from V and 7 bases from J, with 16 bases between. This CDR3 spans 12 amino acids. The DNA for the CDR3 is TGCAGCGCAAAGGGGCCCAAGGATGAAGCTTTCTTT. It encodes CSAKGPKDEAFF. The variable domain in full, with the rest retrieved from reference TRBV29-1 and TRBJ1-1, is SAVISQKPSRDICQRGTSLTIQCQVDSQVTMMFWYRQQPGQSLTLIATANQGSEATYESGFVIDKFPISRPNLTFSTLTVSNMSPEDSSIYLCSAKGPKDEAFFGQGTRLTVV.

This clone was seen once. CDR3 nucleotide sequence: TGTGCCAGCAGGGGACAGAGAGGGCAGAATGAGCAGTTCTTC. Residues: CASRGQRGQNEQFF. The chain uses TRBV28 and TRBJ2-1, with 7 bases aligning to TRBD1. The CDR3 extends over 14 amino acids. Germline V gives CDR1 MDHEN, CDR2 SYDVKM. Losses at the gene ends were 6 bases for V and 7 bases for J; bases not matched to a gene: 9.

This clone was observed a few times. This sequence joins TRBV11-3 and TRBJ2-7; no definite D call. CDR1 and CDR2 (germline): SGHNT, YENEEA. CDR3 length equals 12 residues. Trimming shortened V by 4 bases and J by 4 bases, and 8 bases separated the two germline ends. The CDR3 reads CASSSDGYEQYF. In nucleotides, the CDR3 is TGTGCCAGCAGCTCGGACGGGTACGAGCAGTACTTC.

V usage is TRBV5-4 and J usage is TRBJ1-1, with TRBD1 matching 8 bases. Germline V CDR1 and CDR2: SGHNT, YYREEE (reference sequence). The CDR3 runs 14 residues. After removal of 3 bases from V and 3 bases from J, the junction contained 4 bases not matched to a gene. CDR3 residues: CASSWETGDTEAFF. DNA for the CDR3: TGTGCCAGCAGCTGGGAGACAGGGGACACTGAAGCTTTCTTT.

The J gene is TRBJ2-3, the V gene TRBV7-8; D call uncertain. This CDR3 has 13 amino acids. CDR1 is SGHVS and CDR2 is FQNEAQ in the germline V gene. The ends were cut back, 0 bases at V and 2 bases at J, with 3 bases in the middle. Here the CDR3 DNA reads TGTGCCAGCAGCTTAGCGAACACAGATACGCAGTATTTT. Translation: CASSLANTDTQYF.

The V call is TRBV18, the J call TRBJ1-1; D is ambiguous. CDR1 is KGHSH, CDR2 LQKENI, per germline. Trimming shortened V by 3 bases and J by 6 bases, and 11 bases separated the two germline ends. The CDR3 has 13 amino acids. The DNA for the CDR3 is TGTGCCAGCTCACCCGGGAATCGTGCTGAAGCTTTCTTT. Residues: CASSPGNRAEAFF.